Presented here are 18 T cell receptor beta chains from one specimen sequenced in a study of low-dose radiotherapy and immunotherapy resistance in tumors (dated by TCRdb to between 2021 and 2023). The time point label of this sample denotes: after trial treatment. The treatment or condition label here, explained by the study, means: LDRT plus nivolumab, ipilimumab, low-dose cyclophosphamide and aspirin (RACIN trial). TCRdb names Illumina HiSeq 2500 as the instrument used. First-strand cDNA was synthesized with Superscript III and a set of TRAV- and TRBV-specific primers, covering both TCRalpha and TCRbeta chains. TCRs were amplified for 20 PCR cycles with Phusion, using a constant-region primer paired with the adapter attached to the V primers. TCRdb reprocessed the public reads (quality trimming at Q25 with fastp, clone calling with MiXCR) and kept in-frame beta chains. Rows are combined by CDR3 protein, so each entry shows the most common genes and DNA. The sample table shows more than 70,000 distinct CDR3 sequences, and more than 20% are seen once. Together, the top ten hold roughly 13% of the sample.

Sequencing was performed on PBMCs, taken after low-dose radiotherapy plus immunotherapy. These TCRs come from a female donor with ovarian cancer.

Turning to this clonotype: A far larger clone is one nucleotide away, so this likely arose from a read error. V and J are TRBV5-3 and TRBJ2-1; D is undetermined. TRBV5-3 qualifies as an ORF whose function is uncertain. This CDR3 has 12 amino acids. CDR3 coding DNA: TGTGCCAGCAGCTTCTTGTCAGAGACCCAGTTCTTC. As protein: CASSFLSETQFF.

This clonotype was observed many times. The V call is TRBV7-9, the J call TRBJ2-5, with 10 nucleotides matching TRBD1. Germline V gives CDR1 SEHNR, CDR2 FQNEAQ (reference sequence). V lost 5 bases to trimming and J lost 2 bases; unmatched junction nucleotides: 5. This CDR3 has 15 residues. The CDR3 region has the DNA TGTGCCAGCAGCCGGCCGGGACAGGGGCAAGAGACCCAGTACTTC. Encoded protein: CASSRPGQGQETQYF.

This clonotype was seen many times. The rearrangement uses TRBV2 and TRBJ2-3; 8 bases line up with TRBD2. The trim removed 7 bases at V and 6 bases at J, leaving 9 bases unmatched. The CDR3 is made up of 14 amino acids. Germline loops: CDR1 SNHLY, CDR2 FYNNEI. The CDR3, as DNA: TGTGCCAGCAAGACTAGCGCACGAGAGGATACGCAGTATTTT. This encodes CASKTSAREDTQYF.

This clonotype occurred many times. The chain is built from TRBV7-8 and TRBJ1-3; D is perhaps TRBD1 (6 bases). This CDR3 spans 15 amino acids. Trimming removed 5 bases at V and 7 bases at J, with 18 bases between. In germline, CDR1 is SGHVS, CDR2 FQNEAQ. CDR3 region: CASSPVGGSVNTIYF. The DNA for the CDR3 is TGTGCCAGCAGCCCCGTGGGGGGCTCTGTGAACACCATATATTTT.

This clonotype has ten or more counts. The V gene is TRBV29-1, the J gene TRBJ2-7; 10 nucleotides align to TRBD2. Trimming at V came to 4 bases and at J to 3 bases, leaving 3 bases not matched to a gene. The germline V gene has CDR1 SQVTM and CDR2 ANQGSEA. The CDR3 has 13 amino acids. The CDR3 DNA follows: TGCAGCGTTGGAACTAGCGGGATCTACGAGCAGTACTTC. Amino acid sequence: CSVGTSGIYEQYF.

J is TRBJ2-1 and V is TRBV2, with 9 positions matching TRBD2. Trimming at V came to 5 bases and at J to 4 bases, leaving 6 bases not matched to a gene. The CDR3 spans 15 residues. Per the germline V gene, CDR1 is SNHLY and CDR2 is FYNNEI. The CDR3 is CASSLFSGSYNEQFF. The CDR3 DNA sequence: TGTGCCAGCAGTCTTTTTAGCGGGAGTTACAATGAGCAGTTCTTC.

This clonotype was counted many times. The V gene is TRBV28, the J gene TRBJ2-7; 8 bases match TRBD1. The trim removed 7 bases at V and 0 bases at J, leaving 8 bases unmatched. This CDR3 region has 15 residues. Germline V gene data show CDR1 as MDHEN and CDR2 as SYDVKM. The CDR3 region has the DNA TGTGCCAGCACCGGACAGGGCCATAGCTCCTACGAGCAGTACTTC. This encodes CASTGQGHSSYEQYF. The full variable domain, rest sourced from reference TRBV28 and TRBJ2-7, is DVKVTQSSRYLVKRTGEKVFLECVQDMDHENMFWYRQDPGLGLRLIYFSYDVKMKEKGDIPEGYSVSREKKERFSLILESASTNQTSMYLCASTGQGHSSYEQYFGPGTRLTVT.

This clonotype has a count of ten or more. The chain uses TRBV24-1 and TRBJ2-2; the D gene is possibly TRBD1 (6 bases). V was shortened by 7 bases and J by 6 bases, with 8 bases between the two germline ends. The CDR3 contains 12 residues. From germline, CDR1 is KGHDR and CDR2 SFDVKD. The CDR3 DNA reads TGTGCCACCAGCCAGGGGCCCGGGGAGCTGTTTTTT. Protein sequence: CATSQGPGELFF.

Ten or more counts support this clonotype. The chain uses TRBV20-1 and TRBJ2-2; 12 bases match TRBD2. V was pared by 3 bases and J by 6 bases, with 2 bases of the junction left unmatched. The germline V gene encodes CDR1 DFQATT and CDR2 SNEGSKA (reference sequence). This CDR3 contains 14 residues. This CDR3 reads CSARTSGRSGELFF. CDR3 nucleotide sequence: TGCAGTGCTAGGACTAGCGGGAGATCCGGGGAGCTGTTTTTT.

This rearrangement joins TRBV29-1 to TRBJ2-2; D gene unclear. The CDR3 runs to 17 residues. Trimming pared 6 bases from V and 1 base from J, leaving 21 bases between. Germline loops: CDR1 SQVTM, CDR2 ANQGSEA. The CDR3 region is CSVGPAPTHLNTGELFF. CDR3 nucleotide sequence: TGCAGCGTCGGCCCCGCCCCTACCCACCTGAACACCGGGGAGCTGTTTTTT.

This clonotype was counted only a few times. This chain uses TRBV28 with TRBJ2-7; 9 bases line up with TRBD1. Losses at the gene ends were 7 bases for V and 4 bases for J; bases not matched to a gene: 5. The CDR3 contains 13 residues. CDR1 and CDR2 (germline): MDHEN, SYDVKM. The CDR3 DNA reads TGTGCCAGCACCCGGGGACAGGGATACGAGCAGTACTTC. It specifies CASTRGQGYEQYF.

Ten or more counts support this clonotype. V is TRBV4-1 and J is TRBJ1-5, with D possibly TRBD1 on 5 matching bases. This CDR3 has 16 amino acids. Trimming stripped 1 base from V and 2 bases from J, with 12 bases between. Germline V lookup: CDR1 MGHRA, CDR2 YSYEKL. CDR3 DNA: TGCGCCAGCAGCCAAGCTGGCCAGGGCCGCAATCAGCCCCAGCATTTT. It specifies CASSQAGQGRNQPQHF.

This clonotype appeared many times. The chain uses TRBV20-1 and TRBJ1-2; D is unresolved. Between the trimmed V and J ends, which lost 0 bases and 2 bases, there was a span of 10 bases. Germline assignment: CDR1 DFQATT and CDR2 SNEGSKA (reference sequence). The CDR3 is 14 amino acids. The CDR3 region has the DNA TGCAGTGCTAGAGATACTTGGAACAACTATGGCTACACCTTC. Protein product: CSARDTWNNYGYTF.

This chain links TRBV28 with TRBJ2-1; D not certain. Per germline, CDR1 MDHEN and CDR2 SYDVKM. V was shortened by 3 bases and J by 6 bases, with 12 bases between the two germline ends. CDR3 size: 14 residues. This CDR3 reads CASSLPTQTNEQFF. CDR3 bases: TGTGCCAGCAGTTTGCCAACTCAGACCAATGAGCAGTTCTTC.

This clonotype was seen many times. The CDR3: CASSLGPEGETQYF. The DNA of the CDR3 is TGTGCCAGCAGCTTAGGCCCAGAGGGGGAGACCCAGTACTTC. V is TRBV11-3 and J is TRBJ2-5; D is tentatively TRBD1 or TRBD2 (5 bases each). CDR1 SGHNT and CDR2 YENEEA come from the germline V gene. The CDR3 consists of 14 residues. V was pared by 1 base and J by 5 bases, with 11 bases between.

This clonotype occurred many times. The chain carries TRBV7-8 and TRBJ1-1; D not resolved. CDR1 SGHVS and CDR2 FQNEAQ come from the germline V gene. Deletions cut 1 base from V and 5 bases from J, with 20 bases between. The CDR3 runs to 17 residues. CDR3 residues: CASSLVPRLRSQTEAFF. The CDR3 DNA reads TGTGCCAGCAGCTTAGTTCCCAGGTTAAGATCCCAAACTGAAGCTTTCTTT.

This clonotype came up many times. The gene calls are TRBV7-2 and TRBJ1-1; 7 bases fit TRBD1. V trimming: 5 bases; J trimming: 11 bases; junction bases outside the gene matches: 8. CDR1 and CDR2 (germline): SGHTA, FQGNSA. This CDR3 comprises 12 residues. The CDR3 is CASSLRQGLAFF. The DNA of the CDR3 is TGTGCCAGCAGCCTAAGACAGGGCCTCGCTTTCTTT.

V is TRBV7-2 and J is TRBJ2-3; D unresolved. Between the trimmed V and J ends, which lost 5 bases and 2 bases, there was a span of 8 bases. The germline gives CDR1 SGHTA, CDR2 FQGNSA. This CDR3 has 13 residues. The CDR3 loop reads CASSTTTTDTQYF. CDR3 nucleotide sequence: TGTGCCAGCAGCACCACTACCACAGATACGCAGTATTTT.